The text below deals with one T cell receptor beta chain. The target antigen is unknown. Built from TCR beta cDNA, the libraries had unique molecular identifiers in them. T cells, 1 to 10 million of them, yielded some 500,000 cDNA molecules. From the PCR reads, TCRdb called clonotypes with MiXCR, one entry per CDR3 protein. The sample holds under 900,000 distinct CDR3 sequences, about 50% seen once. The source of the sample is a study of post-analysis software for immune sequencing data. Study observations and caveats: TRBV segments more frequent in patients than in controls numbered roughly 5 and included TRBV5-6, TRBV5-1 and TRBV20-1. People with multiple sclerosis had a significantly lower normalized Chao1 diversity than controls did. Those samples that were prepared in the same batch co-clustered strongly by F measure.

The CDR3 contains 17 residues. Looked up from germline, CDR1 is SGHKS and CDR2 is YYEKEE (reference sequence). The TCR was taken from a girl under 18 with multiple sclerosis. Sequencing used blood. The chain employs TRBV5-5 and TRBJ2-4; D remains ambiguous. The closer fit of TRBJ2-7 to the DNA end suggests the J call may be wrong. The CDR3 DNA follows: TGTGCCAGCAGCTTGGGAAGTATATGGGCTAGAGCCTACGAGCAGTACTTC. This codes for CASSLGSIWARAYEQYF.